These 4 T cell receptor beta chains share one sample of origin, sequenced in a study of CD8 T cells in Susac syndrome. When the RNA was reverse transcribed, random hexamers were used with an input of roughly 0.45 to 1 ug. TCRdb re-called the immunoSEQ multiplex PCR reads with MiXCR, one entry per CDR3 protein. In the table there are approximately 150,000 distinct CDR3 sequences, 90% to 95% of which are singletons. The sequencing input was CD4+ T cells from PBMCs. Every receptor here comes from a human donor with multiple sclerosis.

CDR3 loop: CASSSLRGVGEKLFF. The CDR3 region has the DNA TGTGCCAGCAGCTCTCTTAGGGGTGTTGGTGAAAAACTGTTTTTT. The chain carries TRBV6-5 and TRBJ1-4, with a possible D match to TRBD1 (5 bases). The germline V and J ends were trimmed by 6 bases and 7 bases, with 18 bases remaining between them. CDR1 and CDR2 (germline): MNHEY, SVGAGI. This CDR3 is built from 15 residues.

This clonotype was picked up one time. The chain links TRBV4-3 to TRBJ2-7, with D possibly being TRBD1 or TRBD2 (5 bases each). V lost 1 base, J lost 2 bases, and 12 bases lay in between. CDR1 and CDR2 from the germline V gene are LGHNA and YSLEER. This CDR3 contains 15 residues. As DNA, the CDR3 is TGCGCCAGCAGCCAAGTAGCGACAGCCACCTACGAGCAGTACTTC. The encoded protein is CASSQVATATYEQYF.

This clonotype was seen a single time. V and J are TRBV4-1 and TRBJ1-1; no firm D call. The CDR3 totals 15 residues. V was trimmed by 4 bases and J by 2 bases, leaving 14 bases between them. Per germline, CDR1 MGHRA and CDR2 YSYEKL. The CDR3: CASSPVGEGNTEAFF. For the CDR3, the DNA is TGCGCCAGCAGCCCCGTCGGGGAAGGAAACACTGAAGCTTTCTTT.

J is TRBJ2-2 and V is TRBV11-2; TRBD2 aligns across 7 bases. CDR1 is SGHAT, CDR2 FQNNGV, per germline. The V gene end was trimmed by 2 bases and the J gene end by 4 bases; junction bases not matched to a gene: 10. The CDR3 has 17 amino acids. The CDR3 region is CASSLSQEAGRTGELFF. The CDR3 bases are TGTGCCAGCAGCTTATCACAGGAAGCGGGGCGCACCGGGGAGCTGTTTTTT.